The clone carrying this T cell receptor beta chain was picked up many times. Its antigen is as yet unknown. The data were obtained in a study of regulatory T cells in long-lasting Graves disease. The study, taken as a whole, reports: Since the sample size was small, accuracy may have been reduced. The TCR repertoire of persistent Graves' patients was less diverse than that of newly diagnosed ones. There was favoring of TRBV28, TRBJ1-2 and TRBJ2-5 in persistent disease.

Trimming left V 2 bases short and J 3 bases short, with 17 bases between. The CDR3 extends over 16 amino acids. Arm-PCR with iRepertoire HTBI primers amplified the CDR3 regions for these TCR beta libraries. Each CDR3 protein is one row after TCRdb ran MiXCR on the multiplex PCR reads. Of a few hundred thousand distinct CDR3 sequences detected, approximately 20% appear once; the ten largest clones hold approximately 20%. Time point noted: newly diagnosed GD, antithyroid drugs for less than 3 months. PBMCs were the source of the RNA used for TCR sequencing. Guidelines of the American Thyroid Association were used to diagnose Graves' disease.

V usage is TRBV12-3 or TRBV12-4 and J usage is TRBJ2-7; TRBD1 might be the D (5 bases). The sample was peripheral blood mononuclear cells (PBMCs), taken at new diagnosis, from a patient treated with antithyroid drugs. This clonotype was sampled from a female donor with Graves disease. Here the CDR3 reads CASSLRGQGFFYEQYF. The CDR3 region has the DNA TGTGCCAGCAGTTTAAGGGGCCAGGGCTTTTTCTACGAGCAGTACTTC.